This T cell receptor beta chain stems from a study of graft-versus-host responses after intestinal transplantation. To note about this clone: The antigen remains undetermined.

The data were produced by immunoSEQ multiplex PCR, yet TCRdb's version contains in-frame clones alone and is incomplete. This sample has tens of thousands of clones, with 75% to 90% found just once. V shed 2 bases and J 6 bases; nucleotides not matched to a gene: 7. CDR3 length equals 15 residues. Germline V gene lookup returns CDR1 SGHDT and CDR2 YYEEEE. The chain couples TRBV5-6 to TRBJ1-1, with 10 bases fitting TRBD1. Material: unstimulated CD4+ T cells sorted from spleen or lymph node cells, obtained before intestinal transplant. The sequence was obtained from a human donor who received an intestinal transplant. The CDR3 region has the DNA TGTGCCAGCAGCTTTAGGGACAGGGGTATCGCTGAAGCTTTCTTT. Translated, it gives CASSFRDRGIAEAFF.